The clone carrying this T cell receptor beta chain turned up a few times. The sample is drawn from a study of CD8 T cells in Susac syndrome. Reverse transcription of about 0.45 to 1 ug RNA used random hexamers. TCRdb reanalysed the immunoSEQ multiplex PCR reads using MiXCR and keeps one entry per CDR3 protein. The data show 95,000 to 150,000 distinct CDR3 sequences, about 94% seen once. CDR3 length equals 14 residues. CDR1 MNHNS and CDR2 SASEGT come from the germline V gene. Trimming removed 6 bases at V and 0 bases at J, with 12 bases between. The sequenced material came from CD8+ T cells from PBMCs. V is TRBV6-1 and J is TRBJ2-7, with a tentative D call TRBD2 (7 bases). This TCR derives from a human donor with Susac syndrome. DNA of the CDR3: TGTGCCAGCAGCCACCGGGGGGCCTCCTACGAGCAGTACTTC. This sequence encodes CASSHRGASYEQYF.